This passage covers 24 T cell receptor beta chains from one sample sequenced in a study of T-cell memory formation after mild COVID-19. MiXCR was run by TCRdb on the 5' RACE reads, yielding one entry per CDR3 protein. The table has more than 110,000 distinct CDR3 sequences, approximately 26% seen once. Sequencing used PBMCs or a T cell subset sorted from them (not recorded which). Source of these receptors: an adult woman who had mild COVID-19 (a few samples of this study predate the infection). Cell type and time point are not known.

This clonotype was counted between two and nine times. The chain combines TRBV6-2 or TRBV6-3 with TRBJ2-5; D is ambiguous. Trimming took off 6 bases at V and 12 bases at J, with 14 bases between the two ends. Germline values: CDR1 MNHEY, CDR2 SVGEGT. CDR3 length equals 11 residues. Here the CDR3 reads CASRLTVIEYF. For the CDR3, the DNA is TGTGCCAGCAGACTTACCGTGATCGAGTACTTC.

The V call is TRBV6-2 or TRBV6-3, the J call TRBJ1-1; D not resolved. Per the germline V gene, CDR1 is MNHEY and CDR2 is SVGEGT. Trimming left V 0 bases short and J 9 bases short, with 8 bases between. The CDR3 is made up of 12 amino acids. Here the CDR3 DNA reads TGTGCCAGCAGTTACTCGGGATCGCAAGCTTTCTTT. This codes for CASSYSGSQAFF.

This chain links TRBV29-1 with TRBJ1-2; TRBD1 agrees at 11 bases. Trimming cost V 5 bases and J 6 bases; bases outside gene matches: 5. The CDR3 has 13 residues. In germline, CDR1 is SQVTM, CDR2 ANQGSEA. CDR3: CSVRTGGYDGYTF. CDR3 coding DNA: TGCAGCGTTCGGACAGGGGGCTACGATGGCTACACCTTC.

This clonotype was seen more than once but under ten times. The CDR3, as DNA: TGTGCCAGCAGCCTATCCGGAGGGACGGAGGAGGAGCAGTTCTTC. Protein sequence: CASSLSGGTEEEQFF. This rearrangement joins TRBV7-9 to TRBJ2-1, with a tentative D call TRBD2 (6 bases). CDR1 and CDR2 from the germline V gene are SEHNR and FQNEAQ (reference sequence). The CDR3 length is 15 residues. V lost 5 bases and J 10 bases, leaving 21 bases between the germline ends.

This clonotype was seen a handful of times. V and J are TRBV4-1 and TRBJ1-5, with D uncertain. The CDR3 contains 12 residues. CDR1 is MGHRA, CDR2 YSYEKL, per germline. V was shortened by 1 base and J by 6 bases, with 4 bases between the two germline ends. CDR3 DNA sequence: TGCGCCAGCAGCCAAGGAGGTCAGCCCCAGCATTTT. Translated, it gives CASSQGGQPQHF.

This clonotype has only one observation. The chain carries TRBV9 and TRBJ2-7; D remains ambiguous. The CDR3 is made up of 15 amino acids. CDR1 and CDR2 (germline): SGDLS, YYNGEE. V gave up 4 bases and J gave up 3 bases, with 17 bases separating them. For the CDR3, the DNA is TGTGCCAGCAGCCCATCGGGCAGGCCATACTACGAGCAGTACTTC. This translates into CASSPSGRPYYEQYF.

This rearrangement joins TRBV2 to TRBJ2-7; the match to TRBD1 covers 7 bases. Trimming removed 5 bases from V and 5 bases from J; junction bases left unmatched: 12. The CDR3 is 15 residues long. CDR1 is SNHLY and CDR2 is FYNNEI in the germline V gene. Here the CDR3 reads CASSQNTVGQDEQYF. In nucleotides, the CDR3 is TGTGCCAGCAGTCAAAACACCGTCGGACAGGACGAGCAGTACTTC.

Concerning this clonotype itself: Its ends do not fully match the called genes, so a read error is possible. The chain uses TRBV11-2 and TRBJ2-2, with 9 bases aligning to TRBD2. Germline lookup yields CDR1 SGHAT and CDR2 FQNNGV. This CDR3 has 15 amino acids. Here the CDR3 reads CASSLAGADTGELFF. The CDR3 DNA reads TGTGCCAGCAGTTTAGCGGGAGCGGACACCGGGGAGCTGTTTTTT.

The chain combines TRBV29-1 with TRBJ1-2, with D tentatively TRBD1 (5 bases). The germline V and J ends were trimmed by 0 bases and 3 bases, with 11 bases remaining between them. CDR1 and CDR2 from the germline V gene are SQVTM and ANQGSEA. This CDR3 region has 14 residues. In DNA form, the CDR3 reads TGCAGCGTTGAAGATCAGGGCGCGGACTATGGCTACACCTTC. This sequence encodes CSVEDQGADYGYTF.

This clonotype was observed a handful of times. The chain couples TRBV9 to TRBJ2-1, with D unresolved. This CDR3 contains 17 residues. CDR1 is SGDLS, CDR2 YYNGEE, per germline. V was clipped by 4 bases and J by 0 bases, with 17 bases between them. CDR3 amino acids: CASSNSFGRSSYNEQFF. The CDR3 nucleotides read TGTGCCAGCAGCAACTCGTTCGGGCGGAGCTCCTACAATGAGCAGTTCTTC.

The genes are TRBV6-5 and TRBJ1-2; 9 nucleotides align to TRBD1. V was clipped by 4 bases and J by 4 bases; unmatched bases: 10. This CDR3 is built from 16 residues. Germline values: CDR1 MNHEY, CDR2 SVGAGI. CDR3 bases: TGTGCCAGCAGTTCCGCAAGAGGGGACAGGGTCTATGGCTACACCTTC. Its protein product is CASSSARGDRVYGYTF.

The chain has TRBV28 and TRBJ2-3; D gene uncertain. The germline V gene encodes CDR1 MDHEN and CDR2 SYDVKM. CDR3 length: 14 amino acids. V lost 7 bases, J lost 1 base, and 12 bases lay in between. The CDR3 DNA sequence: TGTGCCAGCACCACCGACCCGGGCACAGATACGCAGTATTTT. It is translated as CASTTDPGTDTQYF.

This chain uses TRBV11-1 with TRBJ2-7, with 7 positions matching TRBD1. This CDR3 spans 14 amino acids. Germline CDR1 and CDR2: SGHAT and FQDESV (reference sequence). The V and J ends lost 5 bases and 4 bases, in that order; junction bases with no gene match: 8. CDR3 in DNA: TGTGCCAGCAGCCGAGTGGGACAGCCGTACGAGCAGTACTTC. It is translated as CASSRVGQPYEQYF.

This clonotype has more than one count but fewer than ten. The rearrangement uses TRBV27 and TRBJ2-7; a possible D gene is TRBD2 (6 bases). The CDR3 loop spans 12 amino acids. V lost 8 bases, J lost 0 bases, and 8 bases lay in between. In germline, CDR1 is MNHEY, CDR2 SMNVEV (reference sequence). This CDR3 reads CASGLSSYEQYF. The CDR3 bases are TGTGCCAGCGGACTAAGCTCCTACGAGCAGTACTTC.

This chain connects TRBV25-1 to TRBJ1-3; TRBD1 is a possible D gene (5 bases). The germline CDR1 and CDR2 sequences are MGHDK and SYGVNS. This CDR3 spans 14 amino acids. V lost 5 bases to trimming and J lost 0 bases, with 8 bases between them. In nucleotides, the CDR3 is TGTGCCAGCAGTCCAGGGAGCTCTGGAAACACCATATATTTT. Its translation: CASSPGSSGNTIYF.

This chain uses TRBV11-3 with TRBJ2-1, with TRBD2 matching 8 bases. The junction had 8 bases not matched to a gene; V was cut back by 3 bases and J by 4 bases. The length of the CDR3 is 16 residues. CDR1 is SGHNT and CDR2 is YENEEA in the germline V gene. In nucleotides, the CDR3 is TGTGCCAGCAGCTTTAGAGATAGCGGGGCTTACAATGAGCAGTTCTTC. It is translated as CASSFRDSGAYNEQFF. The variable domain in full, completed from reference TRBV11-3 and TRBJ2-1, reads EAGVVQSPRYKIIEKKQPVAFWCNPISGHNTLYWYLQNLGQGPELLIRYENEEAVDDSQLPKDRFSAERLKGVDSTLKIQPAELGDSAVYLCASSFRDSGAYNEQFFGPGTRLTVL.

A few counts support this clonotype. This chain connects TRBV7-9 to TRBJ2-7, with D perhaps TRBD2 (5 bases). CDR1 SEHNR and CDR2 FQNEAQ come from the germline V gene (reference sequence). The length of the CDR3 is 12 residues. The germline V and J ends were trimmed by 1 base and 6 bases, with 7 bases remaining between them. CDR3 coding DNA: TGTGCCAGCAGCTTAGGAGCGGTCGAGCAGTACTTC. Translated: CASSLGAVEQYF.

The chain uses TRBV7-9 and TRBJ2-1; D ambiguous. CDR1 SEHNR and CDR2 FQNEAQ come from the germline V gene (reference sequence). V was shortened by 3 bases and J by 9 bases, with 15 bases between the two germline ends. CDR3 length: 14 amino acids. CDR3 region: CASSFGHLGGEQFF. As DNA, the CDR3 is TGTGCCAGCAGCTTCGGCCACCTCGGCGGTGAGCAGTTCTTC.

This clonotype was recorded a few times. The chain recombines TRBV7-9 with TRBJ1-1; D is undetermined. This CDR3 contains 17 residues. Germline loops: CDR1 SEHNR, CDR2 FQNEAQ (reference sequence). Trimming cost V 1 base and J 8 bases, with 23 bases left between them. The CDR3 region is CASSLEEPNRRGREAFF. The CDR3 nucleotides are TGTGCCAGCAGCTTAGAGGAACCCAACCGACGCGGGAGAGAAGCTTTCTTT.

This clonotype showed up just a few times. This sequence joins TRBV12-3 or TRBV12-4 and TRBJ1-1; weak D call: TRBD1 (5 bases). V was cut by 8 bases and J by 3 bases, with 16 bases left in between. The CDR3 runs to 14 residues. As DNA, the CDR3 is TGTGCCAGCGGCTTCCCAGGGAGGCACACTGAAGCTTTCTTT. The encoded protein is CASGFPGRHTEAFF.

This clonotype was found a few times. The genes are TRBV19 and TRBJ1-6, with no clear D. The CDR3 spans 16 residues. V was clipped by 3 bases and J by 6 bases, with 15 bases between them. Germline loops: CDR1 LNHDA, CDR2 SQIVND (reference sequence). The CDR3 DNA reads as TGTGCCAGTAGTATCTATAGGGCCTCGGGTAATTCACCCCTCCACTTT. Encoded protein: CASSIYRASGNSPLHF.

This clonotype was recorded a few times. This CDR3 reads CASSQSGELFF. CDR3 DNA: TGCGCCAGCAGCCAGTCCGGGGAGCTGTTTTTT. The chain employs TRBV4-3 and TRBJ2-2; D gene unclear. CDR1 LGHNA and CDR2 YSLEER come from the germline V gene. Trimming took off 3 bases at V and 6 bases at J, with 2 bases between the two ends. This CDR3 is 11 amino acids long.

The chain employs TRBV28 and TRBJ1-4, with 8 bases aligning to TRBD1. The J segment lost 8 bases and the V segment lost 10 bases, leaving 9 bases of the junction unmatched. CDR1 MDHEN and CDR2 SYDVKM come from the germline V gene. CDR3 length: 13 residues. The DNA for the CDR3 is TGTGCCATCATTGGTGGGACAGGAGAAAAACTGTTTTTT. It codes for CAIIGGTGEKLFF.

This clonotype was recorded a few times. The chain is built from TRBV29-1 and TRBJ2-3; the D call may be TRBD1 or TRBD2 (8 bases each). Between the trimmed V and J ends, which lost 4 bases and 3 bases, there was a span of 29 bases. The germline V gene encodes CDR1 SQVTM and CDR2 ANQGSEA. CDR3 length: 19 amino acids. The CDR3 DNA follows: TGCAGCGTTGCCGGGGGGACAGGTACCGGGACTAGTACGACAGATACGCAGTATTTT. It specifies CSVAGGTGTGTSTTDTQYF.